The 12 T cell receptor beta chains given below trace back to one sample, sequenced in a study of CD8 T cells in ankylosing spondylitis. TCRdb recomputed calls from the 5' RACE reads with MiXCR, one row per CDR3 protein. The table includes about 130,000 distinct CDR3 sequences, 7.3% detected once. Sample: blood, either unsorted or a sorted T cell fraction (not recorded which). These receptor sequences come from a female donor with ankylosing spondylitis or in good health (not recorded which).

This clonotype has at least ten counts. V usage is TRBV20-1 and J usage is TRBJ2-3; TRBD2 agrees at 11 bases. Trimming cost V 5 bases and J 5 bases; bases outside gene matches: 9. CDR1 and CDR2 from the germline V gene are DFQATT and SNEGSKA (reference sequence). This CDR3 has 15 residues. For the CDR3, the DNA is TGCAGTGCTCCGCCCCTAGCGGGGGGTTTAGATACGCAGTATTTT. Its protein product is CSAPPLAGGLDTQYF.

This clonotype was seen at least ten times. The V call is TRBV7-2, the J call TRBJ1-1; D is perhaps TRBD1 (6 bases). The length of the CDR3 is 15 residues. The germline CDR1 and CDR2 sequences are SGHTA and FQGNSA. V lost 5 bases to trimming and J lost 4 bases, with 17 bases between them. DNA for the CDR3: TGTGCCAGCAGCCCAAGGGGGGAAGGCATCACTGAAGCTTTCTTT. Protein: CASSPRGEGITEAFF. Combining the CDR3 with reference TRBV7-2 and TRBJ1-1 gives the whole variable domain GAGVSQSPSNKVTEKGKDVELRCDPISGHTALYWYRQSLGQGLEFLIYFQGNSAPDKSGLPSDRFSAERTGGSVSTLTIQRTQQEDSAVYLCASSPRGEGITEAFFGQGTRLTVV.

This clonotype was observed at least ten times. V is TRBV6-1 and J is TRBJ1-6, with D possibly matching TRBD1 (5 bases). The V and J ends lost 5 bases and 7 bases respectively, with 12 bases between them. This CDR3 has 14 amino acids. Germline V gene data show CDR1 as MNHNS and CDR2 as SASEGT. The DNA for the CDR3 is TGTGCCAGCAGTCGGGACGGAAGCAATTCACCCCTCCACTTT. The encoded protein is CASSRDGSNSPLHF.

This clonotype appeared many times. The CDR3 reads CSARERGYNEQFF. The CDR3 nucleotides read TGCAGTGCCCGAGAACGGGGCTACAATGAGCAGTTCTTC. V gene TRBV20-1 combines with J gene TRBJ2-1; tentatively, D is TRBD2 (5 bases). The CDR3 is 13 amino acids. The V end was cut by 6 bases, the J end by 3 bases, with 12 bases between. Germline lookup yields CDR1 DFQATT and CDR2 SNEGSKA (reference sequence).

This clonotype showed up many times. The chain couples TRBV7-6 to TRBJ1-1, with a possible D match to TRBD1 (6 bases). Germline CDR1 and CDR2: SGHVS and FNYEAQ. The V and J ends lost 1 base and 0 bases respectively, with 15 bases between them. The CDR3 totals 17 residues. CDR3 bases: TGTGCCAGCAGCTTAGATGGGGAGGGGGAATTGAACACTGAAGCTTTCTTT. Residues: CASSLDGEGELNTEAFF.

This clonotype was counted at least ten times. The gene calls are TRBV20-1 and TRBJ2-3, with 8 bases that match TRBD2. Germline V gene lookup returns CDR1 DFQATT and CDR2 SNEGSKA (reference sequence). This CDR3 spans 13 amino acids. CDR3 amino acids: CSPLAGGGDTQYF. The CDR3 bases are TGCAGCCCTCTTGCGGGGGGCGGGGATACGCAGTATTTT.

This clonotype was counted many times. This sequence joins TRBV5-1 and TRBJ1-3; TRBD1 aligns across 8 bases. Trimming removed 4 bases from V and 0 bases from J; junction bases left unmatched: 6. CDR3 length equals 16 residues. The germline V gene has CDR1 SGHRS and CDR2 YFSETQ. The CDR3 is CASSPGQAFSGNTIYF. The CDR3 nucleotides are TGCGCCAGCAGCCCGGGACAGGCCTTCTCTGGAAACACCATATATTTT.

The table lists this clonotype with many counts. The V and J genes are TRBV24-1 and TRBJ2-1; 13 positions match TRBD2. The CDR3 is 15 residues long. The junction had 8 bases not matched to a gene; V was cut back by 3 bases and J by 13 bases. CDR1 and CDR2 from the germline V gene are KGHDR and SFDVKD. The CDR3, as DNA: TGTGCCACCAGTGATGAAACTAGCGGGGGGGTGCGACAGTTCTTC. This codes for CATSDETSGGVRQFF.

As concerns this clonotype: A much larger clone lies one base from this, so it may be a read error. The V call is TRBV5-1, the J call TRBJ1-1; D is unclear. The germline V gene encodes CDR1 SGHRS and CDR2 YFSETQ. The CDR3 totals 14 residues. The chain's CDR3 is CANSPEPRHTEAFF. CDR3 nucleotides: TGCGCCAACAGCCCCGAACCGAGGCACACTGAAGCTTTCTTT.

This clonotype was picked up many times. V usage is TRBV28 and J usage is TRBJ1-5; D remains unclear. Germline CDR1 is MDHEN and CDR2 is SYDVKM. This CDR3 is 16 amino acids long. Trimming removed 3 bases at V and 7 bases at J, with 19 bases between. The CDR3 DNA sequence: TGTGCCAGCAGTTTTCCGACCCTATCTCCGGAGCAGCCCCAGCATTTT. The encoded protein is CASSFPTLSPEQPQHF.

This clonotype was detected only a few times. This rearrangement joins TRBV10-3 to TRBJ2-7; D is possibly TRBD1 (6 bases). The CDR3 covers 14 residues. The V gene lost 5 bases and the J gene lost 0 bases, with 11 bases spanning the gap. Per germline, CDR1 ENHRY and CDR2 SYGVKD. The CDR3 DNA reads as TGTGCCATCAGTAGACAGGATAGCTCCTACGAGCAGTACTTC. Its translation is CAISRQDSSYEQYF.

This clonotype was detected ten times or more. The V call is TRBV5-6, the J call TRBJ2-7, with D possibly being TRBD2 (5 bases). The CDR3 consists of 12 residues. The V and J ends lost 7 bases and 0 bases respectively, with 8 bases between them. Germline-derived CDR1 and CDR2 are SGHDT and YYEEEE. In DNA form, the CDR3 reads TGTGCCAGCCGCGGGCCCTCCTACGAGCAGTACTTC. As protein: CASRGPSYEQYF. The variable domain in full, with the rest retrieved from reference TRBV5-6 and TRBJ2-7, is DAGVTQSPTHLIKTRGQQVTLRCSPKSGHDTVSWYQQALGQGPQFIFQYYEEEERQRGNFPDRFSGHQFPNYSSELNVNALLLGDSALYLCASRGPSYEQYFGPGTRLTVT.